The rows below give T cell receptor beta chains drawn from one sample of a study of human T cells and chemical hapten exposure. TCRdb processed the RACE reads anew with MiXCR; each CDR3 protein has one entry. The repertoire holds more than 95,000 distinct CDR3 sequences, with around 34% as singletons. The sample in question was whole blood, obtained in connection with sensitization to the hapten diphenylcyclopropenone (DPC). The source is a man aged 35 to 55 with alopecia areata. Some clones in this sample may be carry-over from other donors' samples. Both conserved end residues are part of each CDR3. A D gene is named only where the DNA matches it firmly. Rows may omit the clone size; those that give it use once, few, many or a size class.

V gene: TRBV4-3; J gene: TRBJ2-3; clone size: -; D gene: TRBD2; CDR3 protein: CASSLVPGLAGTDTQYF; CDR3 DNA: TGCGCCAGCAGCCTTGTACCGGGACTAGCGGGCACAGATACGCAGTATTTT
V gene: TRBV6-1; J gene: TRBJ2-3; clone size: -; D gene: -; CDR3 protein: CASKLASGLADTQYF; CDR3 DNA: TGTGCCAGCAAGCTAGCTTCAGGTCTAGCAGATACGCAGTATTTT
V gene: TRBV18; J gene: TRBJ2-2; clone size: once; D gene: -; CDR3 protein: CASSLLRRTGELFF; CDR3 DNA: TGTGCCAGCTCACTATTAAGGAGGACCGGGGAGCTGTTTTTT
V gene: TRBV6-5; J gene: TRBJ2-4; clone size: -; D gene: -; CDR3 protein: CASSTDFRQFKNIQYF; CDR3 DNA: TGTGCCAGCAGCACTGATTTTCGACAGTTCAAAAACATTCAGTACTTC
V gene: TRBV20-1; J gene: TRBJ2-3; clone size: -; D gene: -; CDR3 protein: CSARGGDTQYF; CDR3 DNA: TGCAGTGCTAGGGGAGGTGATACGCAGTATTTT
V gene: TRBV7-2; J gene: TRBJ2-7; clone size: -; D gene: -; CDR3 protein: CASSLVSGQRSSYEQYF; CDR3 DNA: TGTGCCAGCAGCTTAGTATCTGGACAGCGCAGCTCCTACGAGCAGTACTTC
V gene: TRBV20-1; J gene: TRBJ2-3; clone size: -; D gene: TRBD2; CDR3 protein: CSARDRRDWGRVPDTQYF; CDR3 DNA: TGCAGTGCTAGAGATCGAAGGGACTGGGGGAGGGTACCAGATACGCAGTATTTT
V gene: TRBV5-1; J gene: TRBJ2-1; clone size: few; D gene: -; CDR3 protein: CASSLERGYNEQFF; CDR3 DNA: TGCGCCAGCAGCTTGGAAAGGGGGTACAATGAGCAGTTCTTC
V gene: TRBV7-2; J gene: TRBJ1-4; clone size: few; D gene: -; CDR3 protein: CASSPSGVGNEKLFF; CDR3 DNA: TGTGCCAGCAGCCCCAGCGGGGTTGGTAATGAAAAACTGTTTTTT
V gene: TRBV6-5; J gene: TRBJ1-6; clone size: -; D gene: TRBD1; CDR3 protein: CASTRSPGQNNSPLHF; CDR3 DNA: TGTGCCAGCACACGCTCCCCGGGACAGAATAATTCACCCCTCCACTTT
V gene: TRBV24-1; J gene: TRBJ2-5; clone size: few; D gene: -; CDR3 protein: CATSRPGSSETQYF; CDR3 DNA: TGTGCCACGTCGCGCCCTGGATCATCGGAGACCCAGTACTTC
V gene: TRBV12-3/TRBV12-4; J gene: TRBJ2-5; clone size: few; D gene: -; CDR3 protein: CASSPRRGATDQETQYF; CDR3 DNA: TGTGCCAGCAGTCCCAGAAGAGGGGCAACGGACCAAGAGACCCAGTACTTC
V gene: TRBV27; J gene: TRBJ1-6; clone size: -; D gene: TRBD1; CDR3 protein: CASRLGGRTNSPLHF; CDR3 DNA: TGTGCCAGCAGGCTAGGGGGCAGGACTAATTCACCCCTCCACTTT
V gene: TRBV4-3; J gene: TRBJ1-2; clone size: -; D gene: -; CDR3 protein: CASSRLAADYGYTF; CDR3 DNA: TGCGCCAGCAGCCGACTGGCAGCGGACTATGGCTACACCTTC
V gene: TRBV28; J gene: TRBJ2-3; clone size: -; D gene: -; CDR3 protein: CASIRSNTDTQYF; CDR3 DNA: TGTGCCTCGATTAGGAGCAACACAGATACGCAGTATTTT
V gene: TRBV14; J gene: TRBJ2-3; clone size: -; D gene: -; CDR3 protein: CASSQNARDTQYF; CDR3 DNA: TGTGCCAGCAGCCAAAACGCTAGAGATACGCAGTATTTT
V gene: TRBV5-1; J gene: TRBJ1-1; clone size: few; D gene: TRBD1; CDR3 protein: CASSLNHGTGDRRAFF; CDR3 DNA: TGCGCCAGCAGCCTAAACCACGGGACAGGGGATCGTCGGGCTTTCTTT
V gene: TRBV27; J gene: TRBJ2-7; clone size: -; D gene: -; CDR3 protein: CASSDGSLVEQYF; CDR3 DNA: TGTGCCAGCAGTGACGGGAGCTTAGTCGAGCAGTACTTC
V gene: TRBV28; J gene: TRBJ2-1; clone size: medium-sized; D gene: -; CDR3 protein: CASSPPGEQFF; CDR3 DNA: TGTGCCAGCAGTCCTCCCGGGGAGCAGTTCTTC
V gene: TRBV5-1; J gene: TRBJ1-4; clone size: -; D gene: TRBD1; CDR3 protein: CASSGGTANEKLFF; CDR3 DNA: TGCGCCAGCAGCGGGGGGACAGCGAATGAAAAACTGTTTTTT
V gene: TRBV4-1; J gene: TRBJ2-2; clone size: few; D gene: TRBD2; CDR3 protein: CASSQGLLRREAPTGELFF; CDR3 DNA: TGCGCCAGCAGCCAAGGCCTCTTAAGGCGGGAGGCGCCCACCGGGGAGCTGTTTTTT
V gene: TRBV30; J gene: TRBJ2-6; clone size: -; D gene: TRBD1; CDR3 protein: CAWSGQGSLSGANVLTF; CDR3 DNA: TGTGCCTGGAGTGGACAGGGCTCGCTCTCTGGGGCCAACGTCCTGACTTTC
V gene: TRBV29-1; J gene: TRBJ1-4; clone size: few; D gene: -; CDR3 protein: CSVEAQGEKLFF; CDR3 DNA: TGCAGCGTTGAAGCCCAGGGGGAAAAACTGTTTTTT
V gene: TRBV6-5; J gene: TRBJ1-1; clone size: -; D gene: -; CDR3 protein: CASSYYINTEAFF; CDR3 DNA: TGTGCCAGCAGTTATTACATTAACACTGAAGCTTTCTTT
V gene: TRBV20-1; J gene: TRBJ2-7; clone size: -; D gene: -; CDR3 protein: CSARVAERVYEQYF; CDR3 DNA: TGCAGTGCTAGAGTGGCGGAACGGGTCTACGAGCAGTACTTC
V gene: TRBV7-9; J gene: TRBJ2-4; clone size: few; D gene: -; CDR3 protein: CASSSPPGNIAKNIQYF; CDR3 DNA: TGTGCCAGCAGCTCTCCCCCGGGGAACATAGCCAAAAACATTCAGTACTTC